The 9 T cell receptor beta chains reported below all come from one sample, sequenced in a study of blood T cell repertoires in COVID-19. Generated by immunoSEQ multiplex PCR, the TCRdb table keeps only in-frame clones and is missing some. This sample yields 150,000 to 200,000 clones, of which 80% to 90% are seen a single time; roughly 8.6% belongs to the top ten. Material: PBMCs or T cells enriched from blood (not recorded which). The source of these receptors is a woman between 18 and 29 years old who had recovered from COVID-19.

V and J are TRBV5-1 and TRBJ2-7, with D perhaps matching TRBD1 (6 bases). The V gene lost 4 bases and the J gene lost 2 bases, with 19 bases spanning the gap. This CDR3 comprises 16 residues. Per germline, CDR1 SGHRS and CDR2 YFSETQ. In DNA, the CDR3 is TGCGCCAGCAGCCCCGACAGGTCAACCCTCGCCTACGAGCAGTACTTC. It yields the protein CASSPDRSTLAYEQYF.

The V and J genes are TRBV11-2 and TRBJ1-2; possible D gene TRBD1, 6 bases. The germline V gene has CDR1 SGHAT and CDR2 FQNNGV. V was clipped by 5 bases and J by 6 bases, with 13 bases between them. This CDR3 has 13 amino acids. In nucleotides, the CDR3 is TGTGCCAGCAGCCCTCAGGGGCCCCATGGCTACACCTTC. It yields the protein CASSPQGPHGYTF. The whole variable domain, filled in from reference TRBV11-2 and TRBJ1-2, reads EAGVAQSPRYKIIEKRQSVAFWCNPISGHATLYWYQQILGQGPKLLIQFQNNGVVDDSQLPKDRFSAERLKGVDSTLKIQPAKLEDSAVYLCASSPQGPHGYTFGSGTRLTVV.

This clone appeared a single time. The chain is built from TRBV5-5 and TRBJ2-3, with a possible D match to TRBD1 (6 bases). The V and J ends lost 5 bases and 1 base respectively, with 11 bases between them. The germline gives CDR1 SGHKS, CDR2 YYEKEE (reference sequence). CDR3 length: 14 residues. The CDR3 nucleotides read TGTGCCAGCAGTGGGGGCGAGGGCACAGATACGCAGTATTTT. Its protein product is CASSGGEGTDTQYF.

The J gene is TRBJ1-2, the V gene TRBV30; 8 nucleotides align to TRBD1. V was pared by 5 bases and J by 8 bases, with 10 bases of the junction left unmatched. The CDR3 sequence is 13 residues long. The germline CDR1 and CDR2 sequences are GTSNPN and SVGIG (reference sequence). CDR3 in amino acids: CAWSEQGVEGYTF. The DNA for the CDR3 is TGTGCCTGGTCAGAACAGGGGGTGGAAGGCTACACCTTC.

J is TRBJ1-1 and V is TRBV5-5, with a possible D match to TRBD1 (5 bases). Trimming took 6 bases from V and 5 from J, leaving 17 bases between them. There are 14 residues in the CDR3. Germline assignment: CDR1 SGHKS and CDR2 YYEKEE (reference sequence). CDR3 region: CASTVSGGDTEAFF. The CDR3 DNA follows: TGTGCCAGCACGGTGTCGGGGGGAGATACTGAAGCTTTCTTT.

There are a few counts of this clone. V gene TRBV2 combines with J gene TRBJ1-5; 8 bases agree with TRBD1. CDR3 length: 14 amino acids. CDR1 SNHLY and CDR2 FYNNEI come from the germline V gene. J was trimmed by 4 bases and V by 2 bases; bases with no gene match: 1. The CDR3 DNA reads as TGTGCCAGCAGTGAAAGACAGGGGAATCAGCCCCAGCATTTT. It is translated as CASSERQGNQPQHF.

V and J are TRBV6-6 and TRBJ2-5; 8 positions agree with TRBD1. CDR1 is MNHNY, CDR2 SVGAGI, per germline (reference sequence). The CDR3 sequence is 14 residues long. Trimming cost V 10 bases and J 5 bases; bases outside gene matches: 12. This CDR3 reads CATTAGTGRETQYF. The CDR3 DNA sequence: TGTGCCACCACCGCCGGGACAGGTCGGGAGACCCAGTACTTC.

The rearrangement links TRBV7-9 to TRBJ1-5; no clear D. This CDR3 has 14 amino acids. Trimming cost V 0 bases and J 4 bases, with 7 bases left between them. Germline V gives CDR1 SEHNR, CDR2 FQNEAQ (reference sequence). CDR3 bases: TGTGCCAGCAGCTTAGCCGGGGATAATCAGCCCCAGCATTTT. It translates to CASSLAGDNQPQHF.

This clone was recorded once. CDR3 sequence (DNA): TGTGCCTGGAGTACGACTACTGGAAACACCATATATTTT. Its protein product is CAWSTTTGNTIYF. J is TRBJ1-3 and V is TRBV30, with D hard to call. Deletions cut 2 bases from V and 2 bases from J, with 7 bases between. Per the germline V gene, CDR1 is GTSNPN and CDR2 is SVGIG (reference sequence). This CDR3 comprises 13 residues.